The clone carrying this T cell receptor beta chain was detected many times. CDR3 size: 11 residues. From germline, CDR1 is MDHEN and CDR2 SYDVKM. V was cut by 4 bases and J by 7 bases, with 7 bases left in between. These data originate in a study of T cells in Graves' hyperthyroidism and ophthalmopathy. The investigators amplified TCR beta CDR3 regions from RNA transcripts. Primed by the HTBI set, a first-round RT-PCR was run on the TCR CDR3. TCRdb redid the calling of the multiplex PCR reads with MiXCR, one entry per CDR3 protein. Of some 650,000 distinct CDR3 sequences detected, roughly 15% appear once; the ten largest clones hold 2.5% to 4%.

This sequence was found in a woman aged 40 to 49 with Graves' ophthalmopathy. This sequence joins TRBV28 and TRBJ1-2, with unresolved D. Sequencing was carried out using blood. The CDR3 here is CASSSLGGYTF. DNA of the CDR3: TGTGCCAGCAGTTCCCTCGGTGGCTACACCTTC.